This TCR beta chain was sequenced in a study of neurological immune-mediated disorders. Findings and caveats of the study: The greatest degree of TCR clonal expansion was observed in HTLV-1-associated myelopathy, with the lowest in multiple sclerosis, below that of healthy controls.

In its sample, this clonotype is medium-sized (0.01 to 0.1%). As yet, its antigen is unknown. TCRdb processed the 5' RACE reads anew with MiXCR; each CDR3 protein has one entry. The sample lists about 10,000 distinct CDR3 sequences; 22% were seen once. The CDR3 runs 12 residues. V was pared by 7 bases and J by 2 bases, with 12 bases between. Germline V gene data show CDR1 as SQVTM and CDR2 as ANQGSEA. Sorted libraries were made with some 950,000 CD4+ or CD8+ T cells. This sequence joins TRBV29-1 and TRBJ2-7; the D gene could be TRBD1 or TRBD2 (7 bases each). This TCR was sampled from a woman aged 35 to 49 with multiple sclerosis. Sequencing was performed on CD8+ T cells from blood. The CDR3 nucleotides are TGCAGCGCATCAGGGGGGGCCTACGAGCAGTACTTC. Its protein is CSASGGAYEQYF.